This T cell receptor beta chain was identified in a study of CD4 T cells in relation to SARS-CoV-2 and coronaviruses (dated by TCRdb to the early 2020s). With regard to the full study: In the ViraFEST assay, PBMCs were grown with antigen for approximately 11 days, and TCR beta CDR3s were then sequenced to identify antigen-specific clonal expansions. An HIV-1 Nef peptide pool or a culture without peptide was used as the negative reference condition. Shared crossreactive spike epitopes were mapped to their HLA restriction using patient-derived lymphoblastoid cell lines. At the level of individual TCR clonotypes, the study measured memory CD4+ T cell crossreactivity between SARS-CoV-2 spike protein and common cold coronavirus spike proteins. The Adaptive Biotechnologies TCR-sequencing kit was used to sequence samples from a few pre-COVID donors and the naive versus memory experiments, whereas other data were Illumina-based. A different TCR-beta assay, based on Illumina, was used to sequence expansion assays from other donors in the study. Points the paper makes about the study in general: Because the crossreactivity analysis focused on spike protein, crossreactivity against other viral proteins was not assessed. Small numbers of patients and of tested TCRs limited the study. Crossreactive clones showed significantly weaker SARS-CoV-2-driven expansion than monoreactive clones, consistent with antigenic imprinting. Memory CD4+ clonotypes crossrecognizing SARS-CoV-2 and at least one common cold coronavirus spike were found in approximately 65% of donors. Because no donor provided both pre-pandemic and post-infection samples, tracing the source of pre-existing responses was limited.

To note about this clone: This clone's antigen is unknown. Base qualities are missing; no much larger clone stands one base away.

From the cysteine up to the phenylalanine, the CDR3 has a length of 14 residues. CDR3 DNA is the only sequence kept; it has 42 bases, read in frame from the first base. CDR1 ENHRY and CDR2 SYGVKD are derived from the germline V gene. Deletion took 0 bases off V and 5 bases off J, with a span of 10 bases between the germline ends. CD4+ T cells from unexposed donors were collected before the COVID-19 pandemic (2011-2018). After less than 13 days of culture, CD4+ T cells were isolated with the EasySep CD4+ T cell isolation kit. As cell number allowed, CD4+ T cells from unexposed donors were tested for reactivity to SARS-CoV-2 S and N and to four common cold coronavirus spike pools. Each well received 1.5 million to 2.5 million PBMCs, cultured in IMDM supplemented with roughly 5.1% human AB serum and about 10 IU/ml IL-2. Half of the culture medium was replaced with fresh IL-2-containing medium on days 3 and 7. In general, triplicate replicate wells were used for every peptide culture condition. The leukapheresis product used for the unexposed donors was purchased from a commercial source. Ficoll-Paque PLUS gradient centrifugation was used to isolate PBMCs from either whole blood or leukapheresis product. PBMCs were either used fresh in the expansion assay or cryopreserved at -140 degrees C. The QIAamp Micro DNA Kit was used to extract genomic DNA from the CD4+ T cells.

Library preparation used the immunoSEQ multiplex PCR assay. On the study's bioinformatics: During preprocessing, nonproductive sequences were discarded, as were any CDR3s that did not begin with C, did not end with F or W, or were shorter than 7 amino acids. The MANAFEST web app identified antigen-specific clonotypes based on expansion compared with the reference and other culture wells. A clone counted as positive if significantly expanded in 2 of 3 replicate wells versus the reference culture at FDR below 0.05. To be called positive, a clone also had to show significant expansion compared with every other tandem well and an odds ratio greater than 5. After three terminal residues were trimmed from each end, CDR3 homology was quantified as pairwise Levenshtein distance using the stringdist R package. In its TCRdb copy, this immuneACCESS table keeps in-frame sequences only and misses some clones. Where compared with another copy, unresolved V genes explain less than half of these, and the others have no known cause. V and J calls and clone size are as listed in that table; D and trimming were resolved from the DNA. Across this sample there are about 15,000 clones, with roughly 80% seen only once. Approximately 25% of the sample comes from the top ten.

Sequencing was carried out using CD4+ T cells from PBMCs, cultured in vitro. The V gene is TRBV10-3 and the J gene is TRBJ2-5, with the D gene tentatively TRBD1 or TRBD2, based on 5 matching bases in each. The sequence derives from a human donor in good health. The CDR3 protein sequence reads: CAISESLGDETQYF. In nucleotide form, the sequence is TGTGCCATCAGTGAGTCGCTGGGGGACGAGACCCAGTACTTC.